The source of this T cell receptor (beta chain) is a study of T cell repertoires in cytomegalovirus infection. Study-wide background: Public TCR beta signatures provided an indication of both CMV infection and a matching HLA type.

Points on this clonotype: The target antigen is unknown.

Study-level points and caveats: HLA-C-restricted CMV clonotypes gave the most frequent clonotype in two of eight donors. Frequencies of public TCR beta families were cumulated, and this identified carriers of CMV plus the relevant HLA.

Each CDR3 protein gets one entry after TCRdb re-called the reads with MiXCR. The repertoire consists of 200,000 to 300,000 distinct CDR3 sequences, with around 9% occurring once and the leading ten covering roughly 15%. V was clipped by 2 bases and J by 0 bases, with 8 bases between them. The germline V gene has CDR1 DFQATT and CDR2 SNEGSKA (reference sequence). The CDR3 runs 13 residues. This clonotype was obtained from a human donor in good health (CMV status not recorded). Some clones in this sample may be carry-over from other donors' samples. The sample consisted of PBMCs. The rearrangement uses TRBV20-1 and TRBJ2-7, with D perhaps matching TRBD1 (5 bases). CDR3 residues: CSARSDSSYEQYF. DNA for the CDR3: TGCAGTGCTAGAAGCGACAGCTCCTACGAGCAGTACTTC.